This record covers a single T cell receptor (beta chain). As yet, its antigen is unknown. This sample is part of a study of T cells after yellow fever vaccination. The germline gives CDR1 SGHNT, CDR2 YYREEE (reference sequence). The junction had 6 bases not matched to a gene; V was cut back by 7 bases and J by 4 bases. CDR3 length: 15 residues. 5'RACE template switching added a universal primer site and UMIs to TCR cDNA. TCRdb redid the calling of the 5' RACE reads with MiXCR, one entry per CDR3 protein. The repertoire includes some 120,000 distinct CDR3 sequences, approximately 14% of them detected once, and roughly 44% sits in the top ten. General study results and limits: Clones that expanded after primary vaccination mostly reappeared after the booster (over 95% CD4, approximately 89% CD8). Across the CD4 and CD8 compartments, a small share of clonotypes was present in both.

The material sequenced was CD8+ T cells sorted from PBMCs, taken 5 days after the yellow fever booster vaccination. This TCR came from a man aged 18-30 years who received the YFV17D yellow fever vaccine. V and J are TRBV5-4 and TRBJ2-1; TRBD2 matches 12 bases. CDR3 residues: CASATLAGGYNEQFF. CDR3 nucleotide sequence: TGTGCCAGCGCGACGCTAGCGGGGGGGTACAATGAGCAGTTCTTC.